This is a list of T cell receptor beta chains from one sample in a study of shared clonotypes between healthy human individuals. Sequencing used immunoSEQ multiplex PCR; TCRdb keeps in-frame clones, though not all of them. The table lists under 1,100,000 clones, around 76% of them singletons. Sequenced sample: memory CD4+ T cells sorted from blood. These receptors originate from a young man in good health. The CDR3 runs from the conserved cysteine through the conserved F or W. Fields, in order: CDR3 length, J gene, clone size, V gene, D gene, CDR3 protein, CDR3 DNA. The D gene is left open where the match is weak. Clone size, where shown, is once, few, many, or a class for clones that have expanded.

>14|TRBJ1-2|few|TRBV5-6|.
CASSLGVVNYGYTF
TGTGCCAGCAGCTTGGGGGTGGTTAACTATGGCTACACCTTC
>14|TRBJ2-3|.|TRBV25-1|.
CASSKDLIGGYQYF
TGTGCCAGCTCAAAGGACCTGATTGGAGGATACCAGTATTTT
>15|TRBJ2-1|few|TRBV28|TRBD1
CASSLGQGWGNEQFF
TGTGCCAGCAGCCTAGGACAGGGGTGGGGCAATGAGCAGTTCTTC
>17|TRBJ2-2|once|TRBV5-4|.
CASSLVTGTANTGELFF
TGTGCCAGCAGCCTGGTAACCGGGACTGCGAATACCGGGGAGCTGTTTTTT
>14|TRBJ2-7|once|TRBV7-2|.
CASSLLRTADEQYF
TGTGCCAGCAGCCTACTTAGGACTGCCGACGAGCAGTACTTC
>14|TRBJ2-5|.|TRBV30|.
CAWSVTVALETQYF
TGTGCCTGGAGTGTAACGGTAGCATTGGAGACCCAGTACTTC
>12|TRBJ1-1|.|TRBV6-1|.
CASSQSGWEAFF
TGTGCCAGCAGTCAATCGGGGTGGGAAGCTTTCTTT
>18|TRBJ2-5|.|TRBV9|TRBD2
CASSVSTVTSGRRETQYF
TGTGCCAGCAGCGTGAGTACCGTCACTAGCGGGAGACGAGAGACCCAGTACTTC
>15|TRBJ2-7|.|TRBV19|TRBD1
CASSTAGTASYEQYF
TGTGCCAGTAGTACCGCCGGGACAGCTTCCTACGAGCAGTACTTC
>11|TRBJ2-1|.|TRBV15|.
CATSRETEQFF
TGTGCCACCAGCAGGGAGACAGAGCAGTTCTTC
>14|TRBJ1-5|.|TRBV19|.
CASSIFPGNQPQHF
TGTGCCAGTAGTATTTTTCCAGGCAATCAGCCCCAGCATTTT
>14|TRBJ1-6|.|TRBV6-1|.
CASSPGRTNSPLHF
TGTGCCAGCAGCCCGGGACGGACAAATTCACCCCTCCACTTT
>13|TRBJ1-2|.|TRBV2|.
CASSEFQGYGYTF
TGTGCCAGCAGTGAATTCCAGGGCTATGGCTACACCTTC
>15|TRBJ1-2|.|TRBV5-5|TRBD1
CASSSGGGFSYGYTF
TGTGCCAGCAGTTCAGGAGGGGGCTTTAGCTATGGCTACACCTTC
>15|TRBJ1-2|.|TRBV30|TRBD1
CAWTRTGGLGMGYTF
TGTGCCTGGACTAGGACAGGGGGCCTTGGAATGGGCTACACCTTC
>17|TRBJ2-1|.|TRBV18|TRBD2
CASSPPGLAISYNEQFF
TGTGCCAGCTCACCCCCGGGACTAGCGATCTCCTACAATGAGCAGTTCTTC
>13|TRBJ1-3|.|TRBV6-4|.
CASSPEAGNTIYF
TGTGCCAGCAGCCCTGAGGCTGGAAACACCATATATTTT
>15|TRBJ2-7|.|TRBV27|.
CASSSPGRNIYEQYF
TGTGCCAGCAGTTCCCCGGGACGGAACATCTACGAGCAGTACTTC
>16|TRBJ1-1|.|TRBV2|TRBD1
CASIQTGGIRNTEAFF
TGTGCCAGCATCCAGACAGGGGGAATTAGGAACACTGAAGCTTTCTTT
>14|TRBJ2-2|many|TRBV7-2|.
CASRLTGRVGELFF
TGTGCCAGCAGACTAACAGGGAGGGTCGGGGAGCTGTTTTTT
>16|TRBJ1-2|.|TRBV18|.
CASSLGAGEFSQGYTF
TGTGCCAGCTCACTAGGTGCAGGGGAGTTCTCTCAAGGCTACACCTTC
>16|TRBJ2-3|.|TRBV27|TRBD1
CASSSGTGRFGDTQYF
TGTGCCAGCAGTTCTGGGACAGGGAGATTTGGAGATACGCAGTATTTT
>15|TRBJ2-1|.|TRBV7-7|.
CASSLGAGTYNEQFF
TGTGCTAGCAGCTTAGGGGCAGGAACTTACAATGAGCAGTTCTTC
>15|TRBJ2-7|.|TRBV7-8|.
CASSKGAGSSYEQYF
TGTGCCAGCAGCAAAGGGGCGGGGAGCTCCTACGAGCAGTACTTC
>13|TRBJ1-5|.|TRBV2|.
CASSEEANQPQHF
TGTGCCAGCAGTGAGGAGGCAAATCAGCCCCAGCATTTT
>14|TRBJ2-7|.|TRBV6-1|TRBD1
CASTERTGAYEQYF
TGTGCCAGCACCGAACGGACAGGGGCCTACGAGCAGTACTTC
>15|TRBJ2-5|.|TRBV2|TRBD2
CASSELAGGSETQYF
TGTGCCAGCAGTGAACTAGCGGGAGGGTCAGAGACCCAGTACTTC
>15|TRBJ1-5|.|TRBV19|.
CASSIRQDSNQPQHF
TGTGCCAGTAGTATAAGACAGGACTCCAATCAGCCCCAGCATTTT
>14|TRBJ1-1|.|TRBV5-8|TRBD1
CASSFGTGWTEAFF
TGTGCCAGCAGCTTCGGGACAGGGTGGACTGAAGCTTTCTTT
>12|TRBJ1-2|.|TRBV14|.
CASSHNNYGYTF
TGTGCCAGCAGCCACAATAACTATGGCTACACCTTC
>14|TRBJ1-6|few|TRBV2|.
CASIRGSYNSPLHF
TGTGCCAGCATTAGAGGGTCCTATAATTCACCCCTCCACTTT
>13|TRBJ2-3|.|TRBV5-4|.
CASSFPGTDTQYF
TGTGCCAGCAGCTTCCCTGGCACAGATACGCAGTATTTT
>13|TRBJ2-1|.|TRBV7-7|.
CASSSSLADEQFF
TGTGCTAGCAGCTCCTCGCTAGCCGATGAGCAGTTCTTC
>15|TRBJ2-3|.|TRBV7-2|.
CASSPQRSSTDTQYF
TGTGCCAGCAGCCCCCAGCGGTCTAGCACAGATACGCAGTATTTT
>16|TRBJ2-3|.|TRBV5-1|TRBD2
CASSSTSSGSTDTQYF
TGCGCCAGCAGCTCCACTTCTAGCGGGAGTACAGATACGCAGTATTTT
>15|TRBJ2-7|.|TRBV5-1|.
CASSLAQQWLSGQYF
TGCGCCAGCAGCTTGGCCCAGCAATGGCTCAGCGGGCAGTACTTC
>15|TRBJ2-3|once|TRBV4-3|TRBD2
CASSRAGGSTDTQYF
TGCGCCAGCAGCCGTGCGGGAGGGAGCACAGATACGCAGTATTTT
>19|TRBJ2-5|.|TRBV7-2|TRBD2
CASSFDTGTSGRRWETQYF
TGTGCCAGCAGCTTCGATACCGGGACTAGCGGGAGACGGTGGGAGACCCAGTACTTC
>14|TRBJ2-7|.|TRBV6-1|.
CASSEGHGSYEQYF
TGTGCCAGCAGTGAGGGACACGGGTCCTACGAGCAGTACTTC
>14|TRBJ2-4|.|TRBV19|TRBD2
CASSIAGGPNIQYF
TGTGCCAGTAGTATAGCGGGGGGGCCAAACATTCAGTACTTC
>13|TRBJ2-3|many|TRBV9|.
CASSRFGVDTQYF
TGTGCCAGCAGCAGATTCGGTGTAGATACGCAGTATTTT
>13|TRBJ2-7|.|TRBV18|.
CASSPFMGYEQYF
TGTGCCAGCTCACCTTTCATGGGTTACGAGCAGTACTTC
>13|TRBJ2-7|.|TRBV6-1|.
CASSEYRGPEQYF
TGTGCCAGCAGTGAATATCGAGGGCCGGAGCAGTACTTC
>13|TRBJ1-2|.|TRBV13|.
CASSLTRDYGYTF
TGTGCCAGCAGCCTCACGAGAGACTATGGCTACACCTTC
>15|TRBJ2-2|.|TRBV5-1|TRBD1
CASSLTGANTGELFF
TGCGCCAGCAGCTTGACAGGGGCGAACACCGGGGAGCTGTTTTTT
>13|TRBJ1-1|.|TRBV2|.
CASRRRGLAEAFF
TGTGCCAGCAGGCGCAGGGGACTCGCTGAAGCTTTCTTT
>13|TRBJ2-5|.|TRBV6-5|.
CASRASPGETQYF
TGTGCCAGCCGGGCTAGCCCCGGGGAGACCCAGTACTTC
>14|TRBJ2-5|.|TRBV5-4|.
CASSSLGSRETQYF
TGTGCCAGCAGCTCCTTAGGGTCCCGGGAGACCCAGTACTTC
>14|TRBJ1-6|once|TRBV6-1|.
CASSGTLDNSPLHF
TGTGCCAGCAGTGGGACCTTAGATAATTCACCCCTCCACTTT
>17|TRBJ2-1|.|TRBV5-1|TRBD2
CASSPRTSGGASSEQFF
TGCGCCAGCAGCCCAAGGACTAGCGGGGGGGCAAGTAGTGAGCAGTTCTTC
>14|TRBJ1-2|.|TRBV2|TRBD1
CASSSTTGGYGYTF
TGTGCCAGCAGTTCCACGACAGGGGGCTATGGCTACACCTTC
>13|TRBJ1-2|.|TRBV5-4|.
CASSLRGPYGYTF
TGTGCCAGCAGCTTGAGGGGTCCCTATGGCTACACCTTC